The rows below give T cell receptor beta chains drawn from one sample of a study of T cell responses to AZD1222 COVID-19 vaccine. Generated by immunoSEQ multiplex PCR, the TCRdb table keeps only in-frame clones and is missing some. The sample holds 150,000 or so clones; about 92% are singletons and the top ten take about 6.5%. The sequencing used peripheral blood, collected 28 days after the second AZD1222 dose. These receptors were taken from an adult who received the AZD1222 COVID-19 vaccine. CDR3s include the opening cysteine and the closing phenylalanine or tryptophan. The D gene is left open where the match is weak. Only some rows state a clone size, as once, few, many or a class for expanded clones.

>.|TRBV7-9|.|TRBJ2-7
TGTGCCAGCAGCGCCTTGGGGTTCAACGAGGAGCAGTACTTC
CASSALGFNEEQYF
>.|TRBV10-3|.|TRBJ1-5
TGTGCCATCAGTGACCCAGGTAGCAATCAGCCCCAGCATTTT
CAISDPGSNQPQHF
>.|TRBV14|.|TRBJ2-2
TGTGCCAGCAGCCCGCGAGGCCAAACGAACACCGGGGAGCTGTTTTTT
CASSPRGQTNTGELFF
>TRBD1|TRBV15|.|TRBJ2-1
TGTGCCACCAGCACCCGGACAGGGGAGGCCAATGAGCAGTTCTTC
CATSTRTGEANEQFF
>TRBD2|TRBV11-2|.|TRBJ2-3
TGTGCCAGCAGCTTAGGGACTAGCCGGCTCACAGATACGCAGTATTTT
CASSLGTSRLTDTQYF
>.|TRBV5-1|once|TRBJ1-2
TGCGCCAGCAGCTTGGACCCGTCAGCAGGGAACTATGGCTACACCTTC
CASSLDPSAGNYGYTF
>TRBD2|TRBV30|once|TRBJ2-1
TGTGCCTGGAGCCGGACTAGCTACAATGAGCAGTTCTTC
CAWSRTSYNEQFF
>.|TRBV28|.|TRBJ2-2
TGTGCCAGCAGTCGCTCTCGCCCCGGCGGTCCCGGGGAGCTGTTTTTT
CASSRSRPGGPGELFF
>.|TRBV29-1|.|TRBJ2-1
TGCAGCGTTTCTCGACTAGGTCATGAGCAGTTCTTC
CSVSRLGHEQFF
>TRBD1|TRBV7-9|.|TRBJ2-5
TGTGCCAGCAGCGCCCGGACAGGGGCGGTTGAGACCCAGTACTTC
CASSARTGAVETQYF
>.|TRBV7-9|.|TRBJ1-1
TGTGCCAGCAGCTACGGCACTGGGGAAGCTTTCTTT
CASSYGTGEAFF
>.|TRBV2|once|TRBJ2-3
TGTGCCAGCGCCTTCCGTAGGACGAGCACAGATACGCAGTATTTT
CASAFRRTSTDTQYF
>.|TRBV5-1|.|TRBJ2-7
TGCGCCAGCAGCCAGGACGGGCGATACGAGCAGTACTTC
CASSQDGRYEQYF
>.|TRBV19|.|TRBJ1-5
TGTGCCAGTAGTAGGGGAGGGGGAAGAGACAATCAGCCCCAGCATTTT
CASSRGGGRDNQPQHF
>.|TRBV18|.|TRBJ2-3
TGTGCCAGCTCATCCCAACCTAGCACAGATACGCAGTATTTT
CASSSQPSTDTQYF
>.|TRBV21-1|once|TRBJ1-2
TGTGCCAGCAGCGGTGACAGGGATAACTATGGCTACACCTTC
CASSGDRDNYGYTF
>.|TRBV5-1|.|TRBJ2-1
TGCGCCAGCAAAACCGTAGGGGGGAGCTCCTACAATGAGCAGTTCTTC
CASKTVGGSSYNEQFF
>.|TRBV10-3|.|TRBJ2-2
TGTGCCATCAGTGGACAGAGGGAGCTGTTTTTT
CAISGQRELFF
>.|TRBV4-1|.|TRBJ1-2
TGCGCCAGCAGCCAAGACAGGGAGTTCCGGTATGGCTACACCTTC
CASSQDREFRYGYTF
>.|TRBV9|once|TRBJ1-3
TGTGCCAGCAGCGTAGGGGCGTTGAGCTCTGGAAACACCATATATTTT
CASSVGALSSGNTIYF
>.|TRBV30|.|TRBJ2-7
TGTGCCTGGAGTGTATTTTACGAGCAGTACTTC
CAWSVFYEQYF
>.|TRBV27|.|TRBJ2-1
TGTGCCAGCAGCCAAAAAGGGGTTGGCGATGAGCAGTTCTTC
CASSQKGVGDEQFF
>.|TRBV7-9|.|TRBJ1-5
TGTGCCAGCAGCTTAATGGGGGGATTCGGCAATCAGCCCCAGCATTTT
CASSLMGGFGNQPQHF
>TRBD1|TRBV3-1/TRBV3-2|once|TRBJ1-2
TGTGCCAGCAGTCTACAGGGGGGAGATGGCTACACCTTC
CASSLQGGDGYTF
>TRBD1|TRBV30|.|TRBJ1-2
TGTGCCAAAGACCGGGACAGACAATACTATGGCTACACCTTC
CAKDRDRQYYGYTF
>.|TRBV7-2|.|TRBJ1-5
TGTGCCAGCAGCTTACTCTACGACCAGCCCCAGCATTTT
CASSLLYDQPQHF
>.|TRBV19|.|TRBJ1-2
TGTGCCAGTAGTATAGGAGTCGGGGGCGGCTATGGCTACACCTTC
CASSIGVGGGYGYTF
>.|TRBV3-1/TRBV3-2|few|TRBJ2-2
TGTGCCAGCAGCTCCGGGACTGGGGGGTTCCCCGGGGAGCTGTTTTTT
CASSSGTGGFPGELFF
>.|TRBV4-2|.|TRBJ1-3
TGTGCCAGCAGCCAACAAACCTCCACAGGGCCGGTGGGCTCTGGAAACACCATATATTTT
CASSQQTSTGPVGSGNTIYF
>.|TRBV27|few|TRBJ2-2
TGTGCCAGCAGTCTGAACACCGGGGAGCTGTTTTTT
CASSLNTGELFF
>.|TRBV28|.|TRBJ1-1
TGTGCCAGCAGTTTATTAGGTAACATGAACACTGAAGCTTTCTTT
CASSLLGNMNTEAFF
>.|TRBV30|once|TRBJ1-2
TGTGCCTGGAGTGGGCAGGACAACTATGGCTACACCTTC
CAWSGQDNYGYTF
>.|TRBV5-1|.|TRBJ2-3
TGCGCCAGCGATCTAGGGCAGGGTACAGATACGCAGTATTTT
CASDLGQGTDTQYF
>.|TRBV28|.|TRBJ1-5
TGTGCCAGCGTTGCGGGGGGCCCTAGCAATCAGCCCCAGCATTTT
CASVAGGPSNQPQHF
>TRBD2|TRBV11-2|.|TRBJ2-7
TGTGCCAGCAGCTTAAGACCCCCATGGGCTAGCGGGAAATACGAGCAGTACTTC
CASSLRPPWASGKYEQYF
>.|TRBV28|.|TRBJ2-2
TGTGCCAGCAGTTCCCCAGGTAGCGCCGGGGAGCTGTTTTTT
CASSSPGSAGELFF
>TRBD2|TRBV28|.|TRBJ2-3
TGTGCCAGCACCTTAGCGGGAGTGATTTCCACAGATACGCAGTATTTT
CASTLAGVISTDTQYF
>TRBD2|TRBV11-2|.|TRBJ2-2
TGTGCCAGCAGCTTGGGGACTACGAACACCGGGGAGCTGTTTTTT
CASSLGTTNTGELFF
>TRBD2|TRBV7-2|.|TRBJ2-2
TGTGCCAGCAGCTTAGGTAGCGGGGCGAACACCGGGGAGCTGTTTTTT
CASSLGSGANTGELFF
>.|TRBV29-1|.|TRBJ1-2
TGCAGCGTTGCGGGCTTAGGACGGTACTATGGCTACACCTTC
CSVAGLGRYYGYTF
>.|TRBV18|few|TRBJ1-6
TGTGCCAGCTCACCACCGGTACAGGATTCACCCCTCCACTTT
CASSPPVQDSPLHF
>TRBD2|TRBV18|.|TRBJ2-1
TGTGCCAGCTCACCCGGACTAGCGGGAGACAATGAGCAGTTCTTC
CASSPGLAGDNEQFF
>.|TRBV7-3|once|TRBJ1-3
TGTGCCAGCAGCCTGCAGGGTGGTGGAAACACCATATATTTT
CASSLQGGGNTIYF
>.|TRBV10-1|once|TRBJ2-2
TGCGCCAGCAGTCTAGCTGGGGCCTCCTTCACCGGGGAGCTGTTTTTT
CASSLAGASFTGELFF
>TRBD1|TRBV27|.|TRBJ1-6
TGTGCCAGCACCCGGACAGGCAATAATTCACCCCTCCACTTT
CASTRTGNNSPLHF
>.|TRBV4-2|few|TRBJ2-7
TGTGCCAGCAGCCTTGAATCGGACAATTCCTACGAGCAGTACTTC
CASSLESDNSYEQYF
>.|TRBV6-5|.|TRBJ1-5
TGTGCCAGCAGCCCCCGTGGGGGCAATCAGCCCCAGCATTTT
CASSPRGGNQPQHF
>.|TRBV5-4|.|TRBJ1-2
TGTGCCAGCAGCTTGGTTGGGGCAGGGCTCTATGGCTACACCTTC
CASSLVGAGLYGYTF
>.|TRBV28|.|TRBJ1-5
TGTGCCAGCAGTTTAGGGTCAGGGAGCAATCAGCCCCAGCATTTT
CASSLGSGSNQPQHF
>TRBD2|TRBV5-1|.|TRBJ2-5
TGCGCCAGCAGCTTGGAGGGAGGGGATTATGAGACCCAGTACTTC
CASSLEGGDYETQYF
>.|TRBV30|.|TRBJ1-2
TGTGCCTGGACCGACACTAACTATGGCTACACCTTC
CAWTDTNYGYTF
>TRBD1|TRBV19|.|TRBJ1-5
TGTGCCAGTAGTATCGGGGACAGGCTTAGCAATCAGCCCCAGCATTTT
CASSIGDRLSNQPQHF
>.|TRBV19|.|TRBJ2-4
TGTGCCAGTAGTATCGTACCACAGGGAGGGAAAAACATTCAGTACTTC
CASSIVPQGGKNIQYF
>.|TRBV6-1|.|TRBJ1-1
TGTGCCAGCAGTGAAGCGTCGAAGAACACTGAAGCTTTCTTT
CASSEASKNTEAFF
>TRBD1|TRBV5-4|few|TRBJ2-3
TGTGCCAGCAGCTTCCACCTATGGACAGGCTTCACAGATACGCAGTATTTT
CASSFHLWTGFTDTQYF
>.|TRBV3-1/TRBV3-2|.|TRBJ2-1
TGTGCCAGCAGCCAAGCACAGGGTCGGGATGAGCAGTTCTTC
CASSQAQGRDEQFF
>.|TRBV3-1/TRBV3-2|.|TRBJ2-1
TGTGCCAGCAGCCAAGCGCCCTCGATAAACAACAATGAGCAGTTCTTC
CASSQAPSINNNEQFF
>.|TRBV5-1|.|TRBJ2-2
TGCGCCAGCAGCTTGCCGAAAGAGGTTGCCGGGGAGCTGTTTTTT
CASSLPKEVAGELFF
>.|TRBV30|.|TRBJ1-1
TGTGCCTGGAGTGGGGGAAGAAACACTGAAGCTTTCTTT
CAWSGGRNTEAFF